This T cell receptor beta chain is from a study of a mutant IDH1 vaccine in newly diagnosed glioma. Across the study: Males made up around 62% and females about 40% of treated patients, whose mean age was about 40 years. Previous treatment comprised radiotherapy, temozolomide, or both, mostly both. Study-wide points: Immune responses arising from the vaccine appeared in around 93% of patients. Changes to the top peripheral T cell clonotypes appeared unrelated to pseudoprogression.

As to this clone: Its specificity is unknown.

This CDR3 is built from 15 residues. The V end was cut by 6 bases, the J end by 1 base, with 12 bases between. CDR1 and CDR2 from the germline V gene are MNHNY and SVGAGI (reference sequence). Measured with immunoSEQ multiplex PCR; TCRdb has only the in-frame clones, and not every one. The sample has about 50,000 clones, about nine tenths seen once. Time point indicated: baseline, week 1 (first vaccination visit). Treatment described: pre-vaccination baseline after standard-of-care therapy. The TCR sequence derives from a man between 35 and 55 years old with glioma. Specimen: PBMCs, collected from a glioma patient treated with radiotherapy, temozolomide or both. The chain carries TRBV6-6 and TRBJ2-2; D might be TRBD2 (5 bases). Here the CDR3 DNA reads TGTGCCAGCAGGGACTCCGGGGTGAACACCGGGGAGCTGTTTTTT. Encoded protein: CASRDSGVNTGELFF.